Listed below are T cell receptor beta chains from one sample, sequenced in a study of shared clonotypes between healthy human individuals. Assay used: immunoSEQ multiplex PCR; TCRdb lists only in-frame clones, some missing. The sample has some 1 million clones; about 75% are singletons. Input material: memory CD4+ T cells sorted from blood. The receptors stem from a young man in good health. CDR3s include the opening cysteine and the closing phenylalanine or tryptophan.

TRBV5-5 | CASSPGPLSSGNTIYF
TRBV7-6 | CASSSTGDLNTDTQYF
TRBV10-3 | CAISAYSGRPDTQYF
TRBV7-9 | CASSRRSDTGELFF
TRBV12-5 | CASVPRDREETQYF
TRBV7-2 | CASSLLGDGNTIYF
TRBV30 | CALGAEYNEQFF
TRBV6-1 | CASSTRQGIQETQYF
TRBV4-2 | CASSQETTRFDFGELFF
TRBV11-2 | CASSPQSRVGSEQFF
TRBV2 | CASNFYTDTQYF
TRBV11-2 | CATELGRGGNIQYF
TRBV2 | CASSGLLGTGELFF
TRBV7-2 | CASSLFRDTYTGELFF
TRBV18 | CASSPRQDQETQYF
TRBV10-2 | CASSESEFAGQANTEAFF
TRBV7-8 | CASSPRDGRGTGELFF
TRBV28 | CASSTAKRGTDTQYF
TRBV11-3 | CASSSPGGSGSYNEQFF
TRBV7-9 | CASSLRASGRSNEQFF
TRBV5-3 | CARSTASGGQYF
TRBV18 | CASSPLSGQGLEKLFF
TRBV5-8 | CASSREFMEGTQYF
TRBV25-1 | CASTRSSIFHTEAFF
TRBV27 | CASRVKGGKTYEQYF
TRBV7-2 | CASSLWFSKNIQYF
TRBV7-2 | CASRDGLAGARETQYF
TRBV18 | CASSPLEAGALNTEAFF
TRBV18 | CASSTTGTGYNEQFF
TRBV30 | CAWSVERAEPQHF